Listed below are T cell receptor beta chains from one sample, sequenced in a study of shared T cell receptors in the human thymus. The protocol was immunoSEQ multiplex PCR, while the TCRdb copy is restricted to in-frame clones and leaves out a portion. The table has more than 550,000 clones, 80% to 90% seen once. Another study also made use of these data, one on human thymus T cells.

The sample taken for sequencing was thymocytes. Every receptor here comes from a girl less than two years old with a congenital heart defect. CDR3s include the opening cysteine and the closing phenylalanine or tryptophan. D genes are given only for firm matches. Clone size appears in some rows only: once, few, many, or a class for an expanded clone.

j_call: TRBJ2-6; clone_size: NA; v_call: TRBV11-2; cdr3_length: 17; d_call: TRBD1; cdr3_nt: TGTGCCAGCAGCTCAAGGACAGGGCCCTTGGGGGCCAACGTCCTGACTTTC; cdr3_aa: CASSSRTGPLGANVLTF
j_call: TRBJ1-6; clone_size: NA; v_call: TRBV19; cdr3_length: 14; d_call: NA; cdr3_nt: TGTGCCAGTAGTCTCGCCGCCCTAATTTCACCCCTCCACTTT; cdr3_aa: CASSLAALISPLHF
j_call: TRBJ2-5; clone_size: few; v_call: TRBV19; cdr3_length: 14; d_call: NA; cdr3_nt: TGTGCCACTACGTCGACAGGATACCAAGAGACCCAGTACTTC; cdr3_aa: CATTSTGYQETQYF
j_call: TRBJ2-7; clone_size: NA; v_call: TRBV18; cdr3_length: 16; d_call: TRBD1; cdr3_nt: TGTGCCAGCTCACCGGTCGTCGACAGGGGGCCCTACGAGCAGTACTTC; cdr3_aa: CASSPVVDRGPYEQYF
j_call: TRBJ2-1; clone_size: NA; v_call: TRBV5-6; cdr3_length: 15; d_call: NA; cdr3_nt: TGTGCCAGCAGCTCGCCTAGAGCCCCGAACAATGAGCAGTTCTTC; cdr3_aa: CASSSPRAPNNEQFF
j_call: TRBJ1-2; clone_size: NA; v_call: TRBV10-2; cdr3_length: 13; d_call: NA; cdr3_nt: TGCGCCAGCAGAGCCGGGACTGAGTATGGCTACACCTTC; cdr3_aa: CASRAGTEYGYTF
j_call: TRBJ1-1; clone_size: NA; v_call: TRBV5-4; cdr3_length: 15; d_call: NA; cdr3_nt: TGTGCCAGCAGCTTGTTGAGCCATATGAACACTGAAGCTTTCTTT; cdr3_aa: CASSLLSHMNTEAFF
j_call: TRBJ1-2; clone_size: NA; v_call: TRBV6-1; cdr3_length: 14; d_call: TRBD1; cdr3_nt: TGTGCCAGCAGTGATTGGGGACAGGGCGATGGCTACACCTTC; cdr3_aa: CASSDWGQGDGYTF
j_call: TRBJ2-7; clone_size: once; v_call: TRBV27; cdr3_length: 13; d_call: TRBD1; cdr3_nt: TGTGCCAGCAGCCACTCTAGGGGGCCCGAGCAGTACTTC; cdr3_aa: CASSHSRGPEQYF
j_call: TRBJ2-3; clone_size: few; v_call: TRBV6-1; cdr3_length: 17; d_call: TRBD1; cdr3_nt: TGTGCCAGCAGTGACCATGCGGGACAGGGGGCGGGAGATACGCAGTATTTT; cdr3_aa: CASSDHAGQGAGDTQYF
j_call: TRBJ1-3; clone_size: NA; v_call: TRBV18; cdr3_length: 12; d_call: NA; cdr3_nt: TGTGCCAGCTCACCTCAAGGAAACACCATATATTTT; cdr3_aa: CASSPQGNTIYF
j_call: TRBJ1-1; clone_size: once; v_call: TRBV4-3; cdr3_length: 15; d_call: TRBD1; cdr3_nt: TGCGCCAGCAGCCAAAGACAGGGAGTTGTATCTGAAGCTTTCTTT; cdr3_aa: CASSQRQGVVSEAFF
j_call: TRBJ1-1; clone_size: NA; v_call: TRBV5-1; cdr3_length: 12; d_call: NA; cdr3_nt: TGCGCCAGCAGCTTCTACGGGTCTGAAGCTTTCTTT; cdr3_aa: CASSFYGSEAFF
j_call: TRBJ2-1; clone_size: few; v_call: TRBV18; cdr3_length: 14; d_call: NA; cdr3_nt: TGTGCCAGCGTCCAGGCTTCCCGGTACAATGAGCAGTTCTTC; cdr3_aa: CASVQASRYNEQFF
j_call: TRBJ1-2; clone_size: once; v_call: TRBV5-1; cdr3_length: 14; d_call: TRBD1; cdr3_nt: TGCGCCAGCAGCTCTAACAAGACAGGGGGTGGCTACACCTTC; cdr3_aa: CASSSNKTGGGYTF
j_call: TRBJ2-1; clone_size: NA; v_call: TRBV28; cdr3_length: 17; d_call: TRBD2; cdr3_nt: TGTGCCAGCAGTTCTCTACTGACTAGCTACTCCTACAATGAGCAGTTCTTC; cdr3_aa: CASSSLLTSYSYNEQFF
j_call: TRBJ1-5; clone_size: NA; v_call: TRBV2; cdr3_length: 14; d_call: TRBD1; cdr3_nt: TGTGCCAGCAGTGTCGACAGGGCTGAGAAGCCCCAGCATTTT; cdr3_aa: CASSVDRAEKPQHF
j_call: TRBJ1-1; clone_size: NA; v_call: TRBV2; cdr3_length: 14; d_call: NA; cdr3_nt: TGTGCCAGCAGTGAAGCGTTGAGGGGGACTGAAGCTTTCTTT; cdr3_aa: CASSEALRGTEAFF
j_call: TRBJ2-2; clone_size: NA; v_call: TRBV2; cdr3_length: 16; d_call: NA; cdr3_nt: TGTGCCAGCAGTGAAAGGTCAGGGACTAACACCGGGGAGCTGTTTTTT; cdr3_aa: CASSERSGTNTGELFF
j_call: TRBJ2-7; clone_size: once; v_call: TRBV4-1; cdr3_length: 13; d_call: NA; cdr3_nt: TGCGCCAGCAGCCCCAAGACGACAGTAAAGCAGTACTTC; cdr3_aa: CASSPKTTVKQYF
j_call: TRBJ2-7; clone_size: NA; v_call: TRBV5-8; cdr3_length: 13; d_call: TRBD1; cdr3_nt: TGTGCCAGCAGCTCGAGGGGGCCCCACGAGCAGTACTTC; cdr3_aa: CASSSRGPHEQYF
j_call: TRBJ2-3; clone_size: NA; v_call: TRBV9; cdr3_length: 17; d_call: TRBD2; cdr3_nt: TGTGCCAGCAGCGGAGGGCTAGCGGGGGCGCTAGGGGATACGCAGTATTTT; cdr3_aa: CASSGGLAGALGDTQYF
j_call: TRBJ2-7; clone_size: NA; v_call: TRBV6-6; cdr3_length: 13; d_call: NA; cdr3_nt: TGTGCCAGCAGTTACCCCAGGGTATACGAGCAGTACTTC; cdr3_aa: CASSYPRVYEQYF
j_call: TRBJ1-3; clone_size: NA; v_call: TRBV12-5; cdr3_length: 19; d_call: NA; cdr3_nt: TGTGCTAGTGGTTTGGAAGAAAGGCAAACCGGACTTTCTGGAAACACCATATATTTT; cdr3_aa: CASGLEERQTGLSGNTIYF
j_call: TRBJ2-6; clone_size: NA; v_call: TRBV14; cdr3_length: 17; d_call: NA; cdr3_nt: TGTGCCAGCAGCCAAGATCCGGGGTTGCGGGGGGCCAACGTCCTGACTTTC; cdr3_aa: CASSQDPGLRGANVLTF
j_call: TRBJ2-5; clone_size: once; v_call: TRBV14; cdr3_length: 13; d_call: NA; cdr3_nt: TGTGCCAGCAGCCAGGGAGGTATGGAGACCCAGTACTTC; cdr3_aa: CASSQGGMETQYF
j_call: TRBJ1-2; clone_size: NA; v_call: TRBV6-6; cdr3_length: 14; d_call: TRBD1; cdr3_nt: TGTGCCAGCAGCGAGGACAGGGGAAACTATGGCTACACCTTC; cdr3_aa: CASSEDRGNYGYTF
j_call: TRBJ1-3; clone_size: NA; v_call: TRBV5-1; cdr3_length: 15; d_call: NA; cdr3_nt: TGCGCCAGCAGCCCCTCCGGAGGGTCTGGAAACACCATATATTTT; cdr3_aa: CASSPSGGSGNTIYF
j_call: TRBJ1-1; clone_size: NA; v_call: TRBV4-3; cdr3_length: 14; d_call: TRBD1; cdr3_nt: TGCGCCAGCAGCCCTAGGACAGGGAAGACTGAAGCTTTCTTT; cdr3_aa: CASSPRTGKTEAFF
j_call: TRBJ1-1; clone_size: NA; v_call: TRBV15; cdr3_length: 17; d_call: NA; cdr3_nt: TGTGCCACCAGCAGAGATCGGGGGGCGAGAGGGAACACTGAAGCTTTCTTT; cdr3_aa: CATSRDRGARGNTEAFF
j_call: TRBJ2-1; clone_size: NA; v_call: TRBV29-1; cdr3_length: 14; d_call: TRBD1; cdr3_nt: TGCAGCGTTGGGGCATTTACAGGGGACAGGGTCTGGTTCTTC; cdr3_aa: CSVGAFTGDRVWFF
j_call: TRBJ2-7; clone_size: once; v_call: TRBV19; cdr3_length: 14; d_call: NA; cdr3_nt: TGTGCCAGTAGTATAGTTGTGGACAGCTACGAGCAGTACTTC; cdr3_aa: CASSIVVDSYEQYF
j_call: TRBJ2-1; clone_size: NA; v_call: TRBV6-5; cdr3_length: 16; d_call: NA; cdr3_nt: TGTGCCAGCAGTTGGAGGCGAGGAAGAACCTACAATGAGCAGTTCTTC; cdr3_aa: CASSWRRGRTYNEQFF
j_call: TRBJ1-5; clone_size: NA; v_call: TRBV15; cdr3_length: 15; d_call: TRBD1; cdr3_nt: TGTGCCACCAGCAGAGAACAGGGGGACGATCAGCCCCAGCATTTT; cdr3_aa: CATSREQGDDQPQHF
j_call: TRBJ2-1; clone_size: few; v_call: TRBV4-1; cdr3_length: 16; d_call: TRBD1; cdr3_nt: TGCGCCAGCAGCACCCACCGGGACAGGGCGTACAATGAGCAGTTCTTC; cdr3_aa: CASSTHRDRAYNEQFF
j_call: TRBJ2-5; clone_size: NA; v_call: TRBV4-3; cdr3_length: 13; d_call: NA; cdr3_nt: TGCGCCAGCAGCCAAGTCCTTTCCCTAGCCCAGTACTTC; cdr3_aa: CASSQVLSLAQYF
j_call: TRBJ2-7; clone_size: few; v_call: TRBV2; cdr3_length: 14; d_call: NA; cdr3_nt: TGTGCCAGCAAAGAGGAGGGAGCCCCCTACGAGCAGTACTTC; cdr3_aa: CASKEEGAPYEQYF
j_call: TRBJ1-3; clone_size: NA; v_call: TRBV19; cdr3_length: 16; d_call: NA; cdr3_nt: TGTGCCAGTAGTATTTTGGGACACTCTTCTGGAAACACCATATATTTT; cdr3_aa: CASSILGHSSGNTIYF
j_call: TRBJ1-2; clone_size: NA; v_call: TRBV11-1; cdr3_length: 11; d_call: NA; cdr3_nt: TGTGCCAGCAGTTCGCTTGGCGGCTACACCTTC; cdr3_aa: CASSSLGGYTF
j_call: TRBJ1-6; clone_size: NA; v_call: TRBV10-3; cdr3_length: 17; d_call: TRBD1; cdr3_nt: TGTGCCATCAGTGAGATCAGGGGGGCGGTGGGTGATTCACCCCTCCACTTT; cdr3_aa: CAISEIRGAVGDSPLHF
j_call: TRBJ2-5; clone_size: NA; v_call: TRBV4-1; cdr3_length: 14; d_call: TRBD1; cdr3_nt: TGCGCCAGCAGCCCCAAGATACAGGGGGAGACCCAGTACTTC; cdr3_aa: CASSPKIQGETQYF
j_call: TRBJ1-2; clone_size: NA; v_call: TRBV5-4; cdr3_length: 18; d_call: TRBD1; cdr3_nt: TGTGCCAGCAGCTTGGGGGGGATGACAGGGGGCGCCTCTAACGGCTACACCTTC; cdr3_aa: CASSLGGMTGGASNGYTF
j_call: TRBJ2-7; clone_size: NA; v_call: TRBV4-1; cdr3_length: 13; d_call: NA; cdr3_nt: TGCGCCAGCAGCCGGAGTATGACCTACGAGCAGTACTTC; cdr3_aa: CASSRSMTYEQYF
j_call: TRBJ2-7; clone_size: NA; v_call: TRBV2; cdr3_length: 13; d_call: NA; cdr3_nt: TGTGCCAGCAGTACTCCAAGACAGGACGAGCAGTACTTC; cdr3_aa: CASSTPRQDEQYF
j_call: TRBJ1-4; clone_size: NA; v_call: TRBV5-1; cdr3_length: 14; d_call: TRBD1; cdr3_nt: TGCGCCAGCAGCCTAGGACAGGGAAGTGAAAAACTGTTTTTT; cdr3_aa: CASSLGQGSEKLFF
j_call: TRBJ2-3; clone_size: NA; v_call: TRBV27; cdr3_length: 13; d_call: NA; cdr3_nt: TGTGCCAGCAGTTTAGACAGCTCATATACGCAGTATTTT; cdr3_aa: CASSLDSSYTQYF
j_call: TRBJ1-2; clone_size: NA; v_call: TRBV5-4; cdr3_length: 13; d_call: NA; cdr3_nt: TGTGCCAGCAGCTTTTTGCCGGGGGATGGCTACACCTTC; cdr3_aa: CASSFLPGDGYTF
j_call: TRBJ1-2; clone_size: NA; v_call: TRBV6-6; cdr3_length: 16; d_call: TRBD1; cdr3_nt: TGTGCCAGCAGTACTAGACCTCTAACAGGGGATCGCGGCTACACCTTC; cdr3_aa: CASSTRPLTGDRGYTF
j_call: TRBJ2-7; clone_size: NA; v_call: TRBV4-3; cdr3_length: 17; d_call: NA; cdr3_nt: TGCGCCAGCAGCCAACTAACCTACCCGGACAGCGCCTACGAGCAGTACTTC; cdr3_aa: CASSQLTYPDSAYEQYF
j_call: TRBJ1-1; clone_size: NA; v_call: TRBV4-1; cdr3_length: 16; d_call: TRBD1; cdr3_nt: TGCGCCAGCAGCCTAAATACCGGGACAGAGAACACTGAAGCTTTCTTT; cdr3_aa: CASSLNTGTENTEAFF
j_call: TRBJ2-4; clone_size: NA; v_call: TRBV12-5; cdr3_length: 18; d_call: NA; cdr3_nt: TGTGCTAGTGCCCACATAACAGGACGCCAGGAGGCCAAAAACATTCAGTACTTC; cdr3_aa: CASAHITGRQEAKNIQYF
j_call: TRBJ1-2; clone_size: NA; v_call: TRBV28; cdr3_length: 18; d_call: NA; cdr3_nt: TGTGCCAGCAGTCATAAGAGAACAATAGGAGCTACTGGGTATGGCTACACCTTC; cdr3_aa: CASSHKRTIGATGYGYTF
j_call: TRBJ1-1; clone_size: NA; v_call: TRBV5-1; cdr3_length: 16; d_call: TRBD1; cdr3_nt: TGCGCCAGCAGCCGGACAGGGGGCAAGGGAAACACTGAAGCTTTCTTT; cdr3_aa: CASSRTGGKGNTEAFF
j_call: TRBJ2-5; clone_size: NA; v_call: TRBV9; cdr3_length: 13; d_call: NA; cdr3_nt: TGTGCCAGCACTCCCAGGGACCAAGAGACCCAGTACTTC; cdr3_aa: CASTPRDQETQYF
j_call: TRBJ2-2; clone_size: NA; v_call: TRBV14; cdr3_length: 15; d_call: NA; cdr3_nt: TGTGCCAGCAGCCAGGGGCTAGCGAACACCGGGGAGCTGTTTTTT; cdr3_aa: CASSQGLANTGELFF